The sample holds a few counts of the clone carrying this TCR beta chain. The table came from immunoSEQ multiplex PCR; TCRdb's copy has only in-frame clones and leaves some out. There are fewer than 400,000 clones in the sample; 87% occur only once, and roughly 9.4% lies in the top ten. The sample comes from a study of blood T cell repertoires in COVID-19. Symptom resolution, clearance, or two negative PCRs marked the recovered donors of Cohort 3. The V segment lost 6 bases and the J segment 0 bases; nucleotides outside the gene matches: 3. CDR1 is MNHEY, CDR2 SVGAGI, per germline. The CDR3 contains 14 residues.

The sequenced sample was PBMCs or T cells enriched from blood (not recorded which). This chain joins TRBV6-5 and TRBJ2-3; 7 bases are shared with TRBD2. The clonotype originates from a woman between 45 and 60 years old who had recovered from COVID-19. DNA for the CDR3: TGTGCCAGCAGAAGGACTAGGAGCACAGATACGCAGTATTTT. This translates into CASRRTRSTDTQYF.